The TCR beta chain under discussion was sequenced for a study of T-cell reconstitution after alpha-beta-depleted transplantation in children. The sample holds many counts of this clonotype. Unique molecular identifiers featured in how the TCRbeta library was prepared. TCRdb processed the PCR reads anew with MiXCR; each CDR3 protein has one entry. The sample records more than 250,000 distinct CDR3 sequences, more than 8% being singletons. This CDR3 spans 13 amino acids. Trimming left V 9 bases short and J 5 bases short, with 14 bases between. Looked up from germline, CDR1 is ENHRY and CDR2 is SYGVKD. This chain uses TRBV10-3 with TRBJ2-1; the D is unclear. Sequencing used PBMCs from the stem cell graft donor, obtained from the stem cell graft. The sequence derives from a human donor who donated a stem cell graft to a child with SCID. As DNA, the CDR3 is TGTGCCATGGGCCCATCTACGGACAATGAGCAGTTCTTC. Translating gives CAMGPSTDNEQFF.